Shown below are 4 T cell receptor beta chains from a single sample sequenced in a study of breast tumors, draining lymph nodes, adjacent tissues (TCRdb year 2016). The lymph node samples were taken from the axillary draining lymph nodes of breast cancer patients. Preparation of the library involved multiplex PCR. The sequencer was an Illumina HiSeq 2000. TCRdb redid the processing of the public reads, applying fastp at Q25 and MiXCR, and retained in-frame beta chains. Here each entry gathers all rows of one CDR3 protein and keeps the most common genes and DNA. Counted in this sample were about 140,000 distinct CDR3 sequences; approximately 32% of them appeared once. The ten largest clones capture about 2.5% of the sample. Material: axillary lymph node tissue. Source of these receptors: a female donor with breast cancer. Some clones in this sample may be carry-over from other donors' samples.

This clonotype has at least ten counts. The rearrangement joins TRBV24-1 to TRBJ2-7; 7 bases are shared with TRBD1. CDR3 length equals 17 residues. Germline loops: CDR1 KGHDR, CDR2 SFDVKD. J gave up 2 bases and V 0 bases, and 9 bases lay outside the gene matches. The CDR3 coding sequence is TGTGCCACCAGTGATTTGAAGCCAGGGGGTCTAACCTACGAGCAGTACTTC. It is translated as CATSDLKPGGLTYEQYF.

This clonotype was observed many times. The CDR3 region is CASSILDRADTQYF. In nucleotides, the CDR3 is TGTGCCAGTAGTATCCTGGACAGGGCAGATACGCAGTATTTT. The V and J genes are TRBV19 and TRBJ2-3; 8 bases line up with TRBD1. The CDR3 extends over 14 amino acids. Per the germline V gene, CDR1 is LNHDA and CDR2 is SQIVND (reference sequence). J was trimmed by 4 bases and V by 3 bases; bases with no gene match: 3.

This clonotype was recorded at least ten times. This chain's CDR3 is CSVGVGTQDGYGYTF. CDR3 coding DNA: TGCAGCGTTGGGGTAGGGACACAAGACGGCTATGGCTACACCTTC. The rearrangement uses TRBV29-1 and TRBJ1-2; D possibly corresponds to TRBD1 (6 bases). Germline V gene data show CDR1 as SQVTM and CDR2 as ANQGSEA. V lost 4 bases, J lost 4 bases, and 19 bases lay in between. The CDR3 spans 15 residues.

At least ten counts were recorded for this clonotype. The chain has TRBV3-1 and TRBJ1-4; TRBD1 matches 9 bases. CDR1 is LGHDT, CDR2 YNNKEL, per germline (reference sequence). J was trimmed by 8 bases and V by 2 bases; bases with no gene match: 6. The CDR3 sequence is 15 residues long. As DNA, the CDR3 is TGTGCCAGCAGCCAATGGGACAGGGAGGGCGAAAAACTGTTTTTT. Translated: CASSQWDREGEKLFF. The variable domain in full, with the rest retrieved from reference TRBV3-1 and TRBJ1-4, is DTAVSQTPKYLVTQMGNDKSIKCEQNLGHDTMYWYKQDSKKFLKIMFSYNNKELIINETVPNRFSPKSPDKAHLNLHINSLELGDSAVYFCASSQWDREGEKLFFGSGTQLSVL.